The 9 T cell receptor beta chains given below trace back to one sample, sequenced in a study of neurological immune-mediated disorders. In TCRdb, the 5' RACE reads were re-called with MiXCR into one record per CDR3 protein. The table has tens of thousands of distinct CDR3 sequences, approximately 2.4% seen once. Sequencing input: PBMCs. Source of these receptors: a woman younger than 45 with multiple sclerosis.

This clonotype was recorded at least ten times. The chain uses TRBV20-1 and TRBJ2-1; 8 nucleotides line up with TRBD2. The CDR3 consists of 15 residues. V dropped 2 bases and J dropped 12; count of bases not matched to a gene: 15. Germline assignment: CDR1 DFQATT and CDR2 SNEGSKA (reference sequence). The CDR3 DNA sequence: TGCAGTGCTAGAAAGGGAGCGGGAGAATTAGGAGGGCAGTTCTTC. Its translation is CSARKGAGELGGQFF.

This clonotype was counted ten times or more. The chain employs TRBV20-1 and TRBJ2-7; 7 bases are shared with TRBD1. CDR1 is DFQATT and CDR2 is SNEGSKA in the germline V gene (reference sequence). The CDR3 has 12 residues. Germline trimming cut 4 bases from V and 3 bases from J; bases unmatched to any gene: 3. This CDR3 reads CSANRDSYEQYF. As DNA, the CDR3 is TGCAGTGCTAACCGGGACAGCTACGAGCAGTACTTC.

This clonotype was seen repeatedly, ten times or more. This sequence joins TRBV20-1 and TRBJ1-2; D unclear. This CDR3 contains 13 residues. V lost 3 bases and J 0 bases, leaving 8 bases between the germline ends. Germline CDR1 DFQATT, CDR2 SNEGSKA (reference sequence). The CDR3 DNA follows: TGCAGTGCTAGTGGCCGGACTAACTATGGCTACACCTTC. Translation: CSASGRTNYGYTF.

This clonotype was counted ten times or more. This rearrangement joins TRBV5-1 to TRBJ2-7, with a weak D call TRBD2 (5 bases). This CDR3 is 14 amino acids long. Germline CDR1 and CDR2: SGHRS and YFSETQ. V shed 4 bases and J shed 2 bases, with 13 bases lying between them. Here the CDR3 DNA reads TGCGCCAGCAGCCCAGAGGGCGAAACCTACGAGCAGTACTTC. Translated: CASSPEGETYEQYF.

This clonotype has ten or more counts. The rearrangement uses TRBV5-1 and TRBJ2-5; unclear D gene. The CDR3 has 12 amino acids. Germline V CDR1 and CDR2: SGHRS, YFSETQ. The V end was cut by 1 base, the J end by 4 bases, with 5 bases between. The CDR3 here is CASSLTTETQYF. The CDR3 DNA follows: TGCGCCAGCAGCTTGACGACAGAGACCCAGTACTTC.

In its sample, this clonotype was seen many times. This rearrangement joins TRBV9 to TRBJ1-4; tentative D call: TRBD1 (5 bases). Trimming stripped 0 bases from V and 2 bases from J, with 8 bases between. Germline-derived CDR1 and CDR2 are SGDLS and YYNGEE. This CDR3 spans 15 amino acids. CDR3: CASSVGGVTNEKLFF. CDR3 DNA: TGTGCCAGCAGCGTAGGAGGGGTGACTAATGAAAAACTGTTTTTT.

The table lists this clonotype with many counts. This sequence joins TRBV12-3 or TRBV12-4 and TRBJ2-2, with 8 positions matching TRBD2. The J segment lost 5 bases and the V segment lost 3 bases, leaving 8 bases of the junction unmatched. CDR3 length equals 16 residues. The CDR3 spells CASSFGAGGSTGELFF. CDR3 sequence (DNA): TGTGCCAGCAGTTTCGGGGCGGGAGGATCTACCGGGGAGCTGTTTTTT.

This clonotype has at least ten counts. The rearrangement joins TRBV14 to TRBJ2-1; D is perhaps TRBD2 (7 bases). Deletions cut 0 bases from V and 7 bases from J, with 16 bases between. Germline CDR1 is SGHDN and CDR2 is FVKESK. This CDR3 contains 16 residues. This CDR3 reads CASSQDVRGAGNEQFF. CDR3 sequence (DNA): TGTGCCAGCAGCCAAGATGTTCGGGGGGCAGGGAATGAGCAGTTCTTC.

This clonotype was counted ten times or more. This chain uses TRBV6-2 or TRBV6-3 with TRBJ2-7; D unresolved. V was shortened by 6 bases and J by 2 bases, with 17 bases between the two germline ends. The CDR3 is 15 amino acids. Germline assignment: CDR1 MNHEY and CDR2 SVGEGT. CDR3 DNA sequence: TGTGCCAGCAGCCTCGCTGAGGATGGGACCTACGAGCAGTACTTC. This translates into CASSLAEDGTYEQYF.